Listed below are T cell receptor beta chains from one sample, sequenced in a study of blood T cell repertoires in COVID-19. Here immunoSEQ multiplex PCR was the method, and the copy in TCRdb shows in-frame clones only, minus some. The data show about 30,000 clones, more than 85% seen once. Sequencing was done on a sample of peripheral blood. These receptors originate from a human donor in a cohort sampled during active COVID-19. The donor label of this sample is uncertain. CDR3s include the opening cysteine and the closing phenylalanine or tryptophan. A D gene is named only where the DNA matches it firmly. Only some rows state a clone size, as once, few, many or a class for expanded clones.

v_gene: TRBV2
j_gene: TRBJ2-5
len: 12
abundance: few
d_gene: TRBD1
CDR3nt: TGTGCCAGCAGAACGACAGGGGAGACCCAGTACTTC
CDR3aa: CASRTTGETQYF

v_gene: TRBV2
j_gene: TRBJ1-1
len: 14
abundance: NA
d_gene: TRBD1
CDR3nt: TGTGCCACCTCGGGACAGGGGGCTGGGACTGAAGCTTTCTTT
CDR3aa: CATSGQGAGTEAFF

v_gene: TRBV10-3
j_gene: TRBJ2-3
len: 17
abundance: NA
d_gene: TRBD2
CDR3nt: TGTGCCATCAGTGACGGGACTAGCGGGAGGAACACAGATACGCAGTATTTT
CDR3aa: CAISDGTSGRNTDTQYF

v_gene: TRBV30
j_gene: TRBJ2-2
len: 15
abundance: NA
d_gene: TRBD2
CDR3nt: TGTGCCTGGAGACTAGCGGGAGGACCCACCGGGGAGCTGTTTTTT
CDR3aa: CAWRLAGGPTGELFF

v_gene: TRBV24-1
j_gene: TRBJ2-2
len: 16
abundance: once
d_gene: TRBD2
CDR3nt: TGTGCCACCATGGCCACTAGCGGGAAACACACCGGGGAGCTGTTTTTT
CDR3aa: CATMATSGKHTGELFF

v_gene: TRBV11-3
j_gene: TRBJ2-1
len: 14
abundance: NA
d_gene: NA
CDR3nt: TGTGCCAGCAGCCCGGAGAGCTCCTACAATGAGCAGTTCTTC
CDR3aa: CASSPESSYNEQFF

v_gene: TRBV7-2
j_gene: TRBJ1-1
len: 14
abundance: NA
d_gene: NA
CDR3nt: TGTGCCAGCAGCTTCAGGGGCCCATACACTGAAGCTTTCTTT
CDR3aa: CASSFRGPYTEAFF

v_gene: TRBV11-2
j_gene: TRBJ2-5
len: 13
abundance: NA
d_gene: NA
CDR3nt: TGTGCCAGCGTGGGGCCAGGGGAAGAGACCCAGTACTTC
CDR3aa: CASVGPGEETQYF

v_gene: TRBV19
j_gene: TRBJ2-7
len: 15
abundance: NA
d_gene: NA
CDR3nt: TGTGCCAGTAGTGCTTTTGCCCAGTTACCGCACGAGCAGTACTTC
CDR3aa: CASSAFAQLPHEQYF

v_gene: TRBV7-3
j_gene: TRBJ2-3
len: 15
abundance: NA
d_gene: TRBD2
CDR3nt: TGTGCCAGCAGCCCGGGAGGAGGACGCACAGATACGCAGTATTTT
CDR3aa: CASSPGGGRTDTQYF

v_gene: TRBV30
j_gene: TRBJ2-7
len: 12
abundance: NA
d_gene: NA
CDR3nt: TGTGCCTGGAGTGCCCTAGACTACGAGCAGTACTTC
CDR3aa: CAWSALDYEQYF

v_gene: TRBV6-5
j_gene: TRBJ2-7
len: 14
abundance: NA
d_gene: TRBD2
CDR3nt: TGTGCCAGCAGGGGACTAGCGGGAGGACACGAGCAGTACTTC
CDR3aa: CASRGLAGGHEQYF

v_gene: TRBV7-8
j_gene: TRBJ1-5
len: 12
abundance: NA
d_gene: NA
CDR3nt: TGTGCCAGCAGCTTCGATGAGGGGCCCCAGCATTTT
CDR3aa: CASSFDEGPQHF

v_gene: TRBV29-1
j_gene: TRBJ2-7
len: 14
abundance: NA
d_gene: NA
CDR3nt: TGCAGCGCCGGGGGGCTAGCGAGCTCCTACGAGCAGTACTTC
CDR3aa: CSAGGLASSYEQYF

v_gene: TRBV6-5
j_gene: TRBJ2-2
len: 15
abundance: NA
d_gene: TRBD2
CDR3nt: TGTGCCAGCAGTTACTCGACCGCGGGGGCCGGGGAGCTGTTTTTT
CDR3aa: CASSYSTAGAGELFF

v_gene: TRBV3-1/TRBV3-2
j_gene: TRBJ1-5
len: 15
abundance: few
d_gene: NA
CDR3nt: TGTGCCAGCAGCCAAGATCGAGGCGGAGGTCAGCCCCAGCATTTT
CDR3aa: CASSQDRGGGQPQHF

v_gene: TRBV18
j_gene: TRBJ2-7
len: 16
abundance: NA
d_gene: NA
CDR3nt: TGTGCCAGCTCACCACTCGTGGGGAGGATTGACTACGAGCAGTACTTC
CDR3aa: CASSPLVGRIDYEQYF

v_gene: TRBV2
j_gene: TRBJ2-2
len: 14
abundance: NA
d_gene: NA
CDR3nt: TGTGCCAGCAGTCCAGGGTGGGACACCGGGGAGCTGTTTTTT
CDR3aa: CASSPGWDTGELFF

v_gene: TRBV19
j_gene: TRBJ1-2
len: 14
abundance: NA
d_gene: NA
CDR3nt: TGTGCCAGTAGTCTTTGGGGCGGTAGCTATGGCTACACCTTC
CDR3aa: CASSLWGGSYGYTF

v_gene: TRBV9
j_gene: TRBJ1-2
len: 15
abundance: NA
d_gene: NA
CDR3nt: TGTGCCAGCAGCGTAGGTCGGGGAACGAACTATGGCTACACCTTC
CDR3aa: CASSVGRGTNYGYTF

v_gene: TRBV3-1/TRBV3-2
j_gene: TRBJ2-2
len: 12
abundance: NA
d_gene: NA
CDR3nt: TGTGCCAGCAGCCAGGGCGCCGGGGAGCTGTTTTTT
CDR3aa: CASSQGAGELFF

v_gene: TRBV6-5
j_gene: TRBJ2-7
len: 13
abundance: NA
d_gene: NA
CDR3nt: TGTGCCAGCGGGGTTGGGAGCTCCTACGAGCAGTACTTC
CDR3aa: CASGVGSSYEQYF

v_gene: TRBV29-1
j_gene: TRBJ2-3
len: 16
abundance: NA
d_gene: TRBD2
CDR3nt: TGCAGCGTTGAGCGGGCTAGCGGGAGGCTGGGAGATACGCAGTATTTT
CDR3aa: CSVERASGRLGDTQYF

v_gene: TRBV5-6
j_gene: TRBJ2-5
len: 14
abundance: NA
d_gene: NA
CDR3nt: TGTGCCAGCAGCAGATCTAGCGCACAAGAGACCCAGTACTTC
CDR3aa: CASSRSSAQETQYF

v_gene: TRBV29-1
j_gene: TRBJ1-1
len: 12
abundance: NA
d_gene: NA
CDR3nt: TGCAGCGTTGTTCCGGGCGGGACTGAAGCTTTCTTT
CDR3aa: CSVVPGGTEAFF

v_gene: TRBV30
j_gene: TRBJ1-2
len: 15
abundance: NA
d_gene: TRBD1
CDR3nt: TGTGCCTGGAGTGTACTGGACAGGGGGCTCTATGGCTACACCTTC
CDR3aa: CAWSVLDRGLYGYTF

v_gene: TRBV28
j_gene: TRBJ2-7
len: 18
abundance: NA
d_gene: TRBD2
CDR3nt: TGTGCCAGCAGTTCATCTTACGGGAGGGCCTCAAGCTCCTACGAGCAGTACTTC
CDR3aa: CASSSSYGRASSSYEQYF

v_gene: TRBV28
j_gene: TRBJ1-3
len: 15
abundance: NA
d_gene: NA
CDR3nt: TGTGCCAGCTACTGGGGGCAGGGATATGGAAACACCATATATTTT
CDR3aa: CASYWGQGYGNTIYF

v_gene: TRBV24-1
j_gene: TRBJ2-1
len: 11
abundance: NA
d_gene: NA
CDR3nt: TGTGCCACCAGTGTGGGCGATGAGCAGTTCTTC
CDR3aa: CATSVGDEQFF

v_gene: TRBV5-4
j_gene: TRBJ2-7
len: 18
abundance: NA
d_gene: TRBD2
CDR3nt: TGTGCCAGCAGCTCGGGGCAGCGGGGGGTTACTCTCTCCTACGAGCAGTACTTC
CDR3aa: CASSSGQRGVTLSYEQYF

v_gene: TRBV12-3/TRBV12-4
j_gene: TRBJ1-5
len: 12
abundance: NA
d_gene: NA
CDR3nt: TGTGCCAGCTCCGCGGACTCGAGGCCCCAGCATTTT
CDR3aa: CASSADSRPQHF

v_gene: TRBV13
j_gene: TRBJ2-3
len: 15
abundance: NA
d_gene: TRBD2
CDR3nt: TGTGCCAGCAGCTTAGCGGCGGGAGGCACAGATACGCAGTATTTT
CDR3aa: CASSLAAGGTDTQYF

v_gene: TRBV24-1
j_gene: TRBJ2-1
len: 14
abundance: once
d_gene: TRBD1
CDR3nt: TGTGCCACCACCCTAGGACAGGGTGGCAATGAGCAGTTCTTC
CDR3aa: CATTLGQGGNEQFF

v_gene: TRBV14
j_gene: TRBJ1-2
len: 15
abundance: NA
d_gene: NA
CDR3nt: TGTGCCAGCAGCCAAGATATAGCCAGGGTACTTGGCTACACCTTC
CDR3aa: CASSQDIARVLGYTF

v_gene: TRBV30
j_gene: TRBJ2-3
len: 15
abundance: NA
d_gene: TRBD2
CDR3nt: TGTGCCTGGAGTGTGGGACTAGGGGTCACAGATACGCAGTATTTT
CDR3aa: CAWSVGLGVTDTQYF

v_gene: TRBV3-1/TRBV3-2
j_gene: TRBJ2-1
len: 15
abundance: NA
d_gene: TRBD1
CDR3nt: TGTGCCAGCAGCCAAGGGACAGGTCTTTACAATGAGCAGTTCTTC
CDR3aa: CASSQGTGLYNEQFF

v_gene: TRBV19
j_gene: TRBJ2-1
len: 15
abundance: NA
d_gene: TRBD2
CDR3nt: TGTGCCAGTAGTGTCGTAGCGGGAGCGGACAATGAGCAGTTCTTC
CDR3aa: CASSVVAGADNEQFF

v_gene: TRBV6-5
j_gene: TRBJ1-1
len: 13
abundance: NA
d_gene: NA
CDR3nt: TGTGCCAGCGGTCGCCAGGGCAACACTGAAGCTTTCTTT
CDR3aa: CASGRQGNTEAFF

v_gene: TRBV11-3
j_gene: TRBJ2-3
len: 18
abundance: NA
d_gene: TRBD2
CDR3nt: TGTGCCAGCAGCTTAGGATCCAGCGGGCGGGGGGGCACAGATACGCAGTATTTT
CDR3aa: CASSLGSSGRGGTDTQYF

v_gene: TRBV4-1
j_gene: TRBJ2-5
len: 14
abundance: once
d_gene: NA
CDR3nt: TGCGCCAGCAGCCTGCTCGGGAGTCAAGAGACCCAGTACTTC
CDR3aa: CASSLLGSQETQYF